This TCR beta chain derives from a study of blood T cell repertoires in COVID-19. Clones were read by immunoSEQ multiplex PCR, and TCRdb kept only the in-frame ones, dropping some. Among 180,000 or so clones listed, roughly 78% were seen once. There are 15 residues in the CDR3. V was pared by 4 bases and J by 5 bases, with 7 bases of the junction left unmatched. CDR1 is SGHRS, CDR2 YFSETQ, per germline. The chain couples TRBV5-1 to TRBJ1-5; TRBD1 agrees at 9 bases. This clonotype was obtained from a woman aged 80 or over with active or convalescent COVID-19. The sequencing input was peripheral blood. CDR3 protein: CASSPTGTGYQPQHF. The CDR3, as DNA: TGCGCCAGCAGCCCGACCGGGACAGGGTATCAGCCCCAGCATTTT.